These 16 T cell receptor beta chains share one sample of origin, sequenced in a study of identical twins. MiXCR, run by TCRdb on the 5' RACE reads, gives a single entry per CDR3 protein. The table shows about 240,000 distinct CDR3 sequences, with 10% to 13% occurring only once. The sequencing input was memory T cells sorted from blood. Receptor source: a man aged 50-59 years in good health.

The sample holds a few counts of this clonotype. The V and J genes are TRBV7-9 and TRBJ2-1, with D uncertain. The CDR3 covers 16 residues. Trimming stripped 5 bases from V and 4 bases from J, with 18 bases between. Germline CDR1 reads SEHNR; CDR2 reads FQNEAQ (reference sequence). CDR3 loop: CASSDPIGPTYNEQFF. The CDR3 DNA follows: TGTGCCAGCAGCGACCCCATAGGGCCCACGTACAATGAGCAGTTCTTC. The complete variable domain, with remaining parts taken from reference TRBV7-9 and TRBJ2-1, reads DTGVSQNPRHKITKRGQNVTFRCDPISEHNRLYWYRQTLGQGPEFLTYFQNEAQLEKSRLLSDRFSAERPKGSFSTLEIQRTEQGDSAMYLCASSDPIGPTYNEQFFGPGTRLTVL.

This clonotype was found many times. The chain links TRBV12-3 or TRBV12-4 to TRBJ1-6; 9 bases line up with TRBD1. The trim removed 6 bases at V and 2 bases at J, leaving 2 bases unmatched. This CDR3 region has 15 residues. CDR3 loop: CASRDRGTYNSPLHF. The CDR3 DNA sequence: TGTGCCAGCAGGGACAGGGGTACCTATAATTCACCCCTCCACTTT.

This clonotype was seen more than once but under ten times. The V gene is TRBV4-3, the J gene TRBJ2-2; weak D call: TRBD1 (6 bases). This CDR3 is 15 amino acids long. V was pared by 1 base and J by 3 bases, with 9 bases between. Germline CDR1 LGHNA, CDR2 YSLEER. Here the CDR3 reads CASSQVRGYTGELFF. The CDR3 coding sequence is TGCGCCAGCAGCCAAGTCAGGGGTTACACCGGGGAGCTGTTTTTT.

The table lists this clonotype with many counts. The chain carries TRBV7-8 and TRBJ1-6; 10 bases line up with TRBD1. This CDR3 is 16 amino acids long. V shed 5 bases, J shed 6 bases, and the junction held 7 bases outside the gene matches. Germline values: CDR1 SGHVS, CDR2 FQNEAQ. DNA of the CDR3: TGTGCCAGCAGCGTCCGGGACAGGGGCTCTAATTCACCCCTCCACTTT. This gives the protein CASSVRDRGSNSPLHF.

Note on this clonotype: At one end the junction does not follow the germline gene, possibly because of a read error. The chain uses TRBV20-1 and TRBJ2-1, with D unclear. Germline assignment: CDR1 DFQATT and CDR2 SNEGSKA (reference sequence). The CDR3 contains 16 residues. The CDR3 DNA reads TGCAGTGCTCGAGAGCCAGGTACCCTCTCCTACAATGAGCAGTTCTTC. Protein sequence: CSAREPGTLSYNEQFF.

The chain uses TRBV7-2 and TRBJ1-1; no firm D call. V was trimmed by 1 base and J by 5 bases, leaving 17 bases between them. Germline CDR1 SGHTA, CDR2 FQGNSA. The CDR3 sequence is 16 residues long. The chain's CDR3 is CASSLVVARGGTEAFF. The CDR3 DNA is TGTGCCAGCAGCTTAGTAGTGGCGCGGGGTGGAACTGAAGCTTTCTTT.

This rearrangement joins TRBV3-1 to TRBJ2-1, with 15 bases lining up with TRBD2. There are 15 residues in the CDR3. The germline CDR1 and CDR2 sequences are LGHDT and YNNKEL (reference sequence). After removal of 4 bases from V and 15 bases from J, the junction contained 10 bases not matched to a gene. The CDR3 protein is CASSRGLAGGLPPFF. The CDR3 DNA sequence: TGTGCCAGCAGCCGAGGACTAGCGGGAGGGCTTCCCCCGTTCTTC.

The sample holds a few counts of this clonotype. The genes are TRBV4-2 and TRBJ2-1; 10 nucleotides align to TRBD2. Germline trimming cut 0 bases from V and 8 bases from J; bases unmatched to any gene: 4. The CDR3 runs 15 residues. Germline CDR1 LGHNA, CDR2 YNFKEQ. The CDR3: CASSQEAGGRDEQFF. For the CDR3, the DNA is TGTGCCAGCAGCCAAGAAGCGGGGGGGCGGGATGAGCAGTTCTTC.

This rearrangement joins TRBV9 to TRBJ2-7; TRBD1 agrees at 9 bases. Germline CDR1 SGDLS, CDR2 YYNGEE. V gave up 2 bases and J gave up 0 bases; unmatched junction bases: 6. This CDR3 contains 16 residues. CDR3 nucleotide sequence: TGTGCCAGCAGCGTTCAGCCGGGACAGGGCTCCTACGAGCAGTACTTC. It translates to CASSVQPGQGSYEQYF.

This clonotype was counted a few times. The rearrangement joins TRBV28 to TRBJ2-3; D gene unclear. Per germline, CDR1 MDHEN and CDR2 SYDVKM. The CDR3 runs to 16 residues. Trimming removed 3 bases from V and 6 bases from J, with 19 bases in between. The CDR3 reads CASSFLSTSSGDTQYF. In DNA, the CDR3 is TGTGCCAGCAGTTTCCTCTCAACTTCGAGTGGGGATACGCAGTATTTT. The whole variable domain, remainder taken from reference TRBV28 and TRBJ2-3, is DVKVTQSSRYLVKRTGEKVFLECVQDMDHENMFWYRQDPGLGLRLIYFSYDVKMKEKGDIPEGYSVSREKKERFSLILESASTNQTSMYLCASSFLSTSSGDTQYFGPGTRLTVL.

This clonotype was seen repeatedly, ten times or more. This chain connects TRBV20-1 to TRBJ1-5, with D perhaps matching TRBD1 (6 bases). Trimming removed 4 bases from V and 3 bases from J, with 16 bases in between. Per germline, CDR1 DFQATT and CDR2 SNEGSKA (reference sequence). This CDR3 has 15 residues. The CDR3 DNA reads as TGCAGTGCTATTAGGCCCCCGGGGGCCAATCAGCCCCAGCATTTT. Its translation is CSAIRPPGANQPQHF.

This chain connects TRBV6-1 to TRBJ1-6, with 9 bases identical to TRBD1. Unmatched junction bases numbered 7, after V lost 6 bases and J lost 7 bases. This CDR3 is 15 amino acids long. Looked up from germline, CDR1 is MNHNS and CDR2 is SASEGT. CDR3 nucleotides: TGTGCCAGCAGAGTAGCCGGGACAGGGAATTCACCCCTCCACTTT. This sequence encodes CASRVAGTGNSPLHF.

This clonotype turned up a few times. This chain joins TRBV3-1 and TRBJ2-4; TRBD2 matches 12 bases. The V gene end was trimmed by 5 bases and the J gene end by 1 base; junction bases not matched to a gene: 6. CDR1 and CDR2 (germline): LGHDT, YNNKEL (reference sequence). The CDR3 spans 17 residues. CDR3 protein: CASSGRGLAGAKNIQYF. CDR3 nucleotide sequence: TGTGCCAGCAGCGGACGGGGACTAGCGGGTGCCAAAAACATTCAGTACTTC.

V gene TRBV5-6 combines with J gene TRBJ2-1, with 11 positions matching TRBD2. The V segment lost 0 bases and the J segment 3 bases; nucleotides outside the gene matches: 2. The CDR3 spans 16 residues. Germline CDR1 is SGHDT and CDR2 is YYEEEE. The DNA of the CDR3 is TGTGCCAGCAGCTTGGGACTAGCGGGAAACTACAATGAGCAGTTCTTC. Protein sequence: CASSLGLAGNYNEQFF. The full variable domain, in which reference TRBV5-6 and TRBJ2-1 provide the parts outside the CDR3, is DAGVTQSPTHLIKTRGQQVTLRCSPKSGHDTVSWYQQALGQGPQFIFQYYEEEERQRGNFPDRFSGHQFPNYSSELNVNALLLGDSALYLCASSLGLAGNYNEQFFGPGTRLTVL.

A word on this clonotype: One junction end does not reproduce the germline sequence, and a read error may be involved. V gene TRBV28 combines with J gene TRBJ2-2; D might be TRBD2 (6 bases). The CDR3 contains 17 residues. Per the germline V gene, CDR1 is MDHEN and CDR2 is SYDVKM. The CDR3: CAGSPRTGRDYTGELFF. CDR3 bases: TGTGCCGGCAGTCCCCGGACCGGACGGGACTACACCGGGGAGCTGTTTTTT.

The sample holds a few counts of this clonotype. The genes are TRBV12-3 or TRBV12-4 and TRBJ1-4; D gene uncertain. The length of the CDR3 is 17 residues. Trimming took 5 bases from V and 2 from J, leaving 18 bases between them. CDR3 in DNA: TGTGCCAGCAGTATCGGTGGGGTAATAACTACTAATGAAAAACTGTTTTTT. It yields the protein CASSIGGVITTNEKLFF.